These 21 T cell receptor beta chains were sequenced from one sample in a study of Graves' ophthalmopathy and Graves' hyperthyroidism. Amplification of the TCR beta CDR3 regions used RNA transcripts (as template). HTBI primers were used in a first-round RT-PCR, which preceded a second-round multiplex PCR. MiXCR was run by TCRdb on the multiplex PCR reads, yielding one entry per CDR3 protein. The sample carries over 45,000 distinct CDR3 sequences, under 55% recorded once. Source material: peripheral blood. The receptors originated from an adult man with Graves' ophthalmopathy.

This clonotype was detected ten times or more. The chain joins TRBV5-8 to TRBJ1-4, with D hard to call. Germline assignment: CDR1 SGHTS and CDR2 YDEGEE. The CDR3 contains 14 residues. The V end was cut by 2 bases, the J end by 8 bases, with 13 bases between. DNA for the CDR3: TGTGCCAGCAGCTTTGGGCCGGCGTTCGAAAAACTGTTTTTT. It yields the protein CASSFGPAFEKLFF.

This clonotype was detected ten times or more. This rearrangement joins TRBV19 to TRBJ2-5; 8 bases fit TRBD2. The ends lost 5 bases at V and 4 bases at J; junction bases unmatched: 6. In germline, CDR1 is LNHDA, CDR2 SQIVND (reference sequence). This CDR3 has 14 residues. Here the CDR3 reads CASSRGGPGETQYF. Written as DNA, the CDR3 is TGTGCCAGTAGTCGGGGGGGGCCGGGAGAGACCCAGTACTTC.

The V call is TRBV20-1, the J call TRBJ2-7; D is perhaps TRBD2 (6 bases). Trimming took 0 bases from V and 0 from J, leaving 9 bases between them. This CDR3 is 14 amino acids long. Germline CDR1 DFQATT, CDR2 SNEGSKA (reference sequence). CDR3 nucleotides: TGCAGTGCTAGAGATCTCGGGAGCTCCTACGAGCAGTACTTC. Translated, it gives CSARDLGSSYEQYF.

The chain is built from TRBV5-1 and TRBJ2-7; no firm D call. Per the germline V gene, CDR1 is SGHRS and CDR2 is YFSETQ. The CDR3 loop spans 13 amino acids. V was pared by 4 bases and J by 3 bases, with 11 bases between. The CDR3 here is CASSRQELYEQYF. The CDR3 nucleotides read TGCGCCAGCAGCCGACAAGAACTCTACGAGCAGTACTTC.

The chain uses TRBV28 and TRBJ1-1, with D tentatively TRBD1 (6 bases). Germline V lookup: CDR1 MDHEN, CDR2 SYDVKM. Deletions cut 7 bases from V and 11 bases from J, with 17 bases between. The CDR3 is 12 amino acids. The CDR3 region is CASTVGTLGAFF. The CDR3 coding sequence is TGTGCCAGCACCGTCGGGACATTAGGGGCTTTCTTT. The variable domain in full, with the rest retrieved from reference TRBV28 and TRBJ1-1, is DVKVTQSSRYLVKRTGEKVFLECVQDMDHENMFWYRQDPGLGLRLIYFSYDVKMKEKGDIPEGYSVSREKKERFSLILESASTNQTSMYLCASTVGTLGAFFGQGTRLTVV.

The table lists this clonotype with many counts. The genes are TRBV7-9 and TRBJ2-5, with 9 nucleotides matching TRBD1. After removal of 5 bases from V and 5 bases from J, the junction contained 9 bases not matched to a gene. The CDR3 has 15 residues. CDR1 SEHNR and CDR2 FQNEAQ come from the germline V gene (reference sequence). The CDR3 DNA sequence: TGTGCCAGCAGCCCACGGGACAGGGATTTGGAGACCCAGTACTTC. This sequence encodes CASSPRDRDLETQYF.

Comments on this clonotype: Mismatch with germline at one junction end may stem from a read error. The rearrangement joins TRBV9 to TRBJ2-1; a weak D match, TRBD1 (5 bases). Germline CDR1 SGDLS, CDR2 YYNGEE. This CDR3 spans 16 amino acids. The CDR3 DNA reads TGTGCCAGCGGCGCCCGAGCAGGGCTGGTCTACAATGAGCGGTTCTTC. Its protein product is CASGARAGLVYNERFF.

The rearrangement joins TRBV20-1 to TRBJ2-6; the D is unclear. Germline CDR1 is DFQATT and CDR2 is SNEGSKA (reference sequence). This CDR3 is 15 amino acids long. V was shortened by 5 bases and J by 2 bases, with 13 bases between the two germline ends. CDR3 nucleotide sequence: TGCAGTGCTCGGTTCGTAAACCCTGGGGCCAACGTCCTGACTTTC. Translated: CSARFVNPGANVLTF.

This sequence joins TRBV5-1 and TRBJ2-2, with 7 nucleotides matching TRBD2. Losses at the gene ends were 4 bases for V and 4 bases for J; bases not matched to a gene: 10. This CDR3 contains 16 residues. Germline-derived CDR1 and CDR2 are SGHRS and YFSETQ. CDR3 coding DNA: TGCGCCAGCAGCCCAGCGGGACGGGAGAGCACCGGGGAGCTGTTTTTT. Protein product: CASSPAGRESTGELFF.

This clonotype was detected many times. The chain is built from TRBV7-2 and TRBJ2-5; the match to TRBD1 covers 7 bases. The CDR3 contains 15 residues. J was trimmed by 1 base and V by 1 base; bases with no gene match: 3. Germline-derived CDR1 and CDR2 are SGHTA and FQGNSA. This CDR3 is CASSLEGQRQETQYF. CDR3 coding DNA: TGTGCCAGCAGCTTAGAGGGACAGCGCCAAGAGACCCAGTACTTC.

The chain employs TRBV10-1 and TRBJ1-6; D is perhaps TRBD1 (5 bases). In germline, CDR1 is WNHNN, CDR2 SYGVQD (reference sequence). The CDR3 has 13 residues. The V gene lost 3 bases and the J gene lost 7 bases, with 7 bases spanning the gap. The CDR3 DNA is TGCGCCAGCAGTGACAGGGCCAATTCACCCCTCCACTTT. Translated, it gives CASSDRANSPLHF.

This sequence joins TRBV20-1 and TRBJ2-7; no firm D call. The CDR3 runs to 15 residues. Germline V gives CDR1 DFQATT, CDR2 SNEGSKA (reference sequence). Trimming stripped 4 bases from V and 2 bases from J, with 18 bases between. The CDR3 DNA follows: TGCAGTGCTACAGATCCGGCGGAAGCCCCCTACGAGCAGTACTTC. Translating gives CSATDPAEAPYEQYF.

This clonotype was recorded many times. The CDR3 DNA is TGCGCCAGCAGCTTGGAGGCAGGCCCCTCAGATACGCAGTATTTT. Protein: CASSLEAGPSDTQYF. This chain connects TRBV5-1 to TRBJ2-3; D remains unclear. V was shortened by 0 bases and J by 4 bases, with 12 bases between the two germline ends. CDR3 length: 15 residues. Germline loops: CDR1 SGHRS, CDR2 YFSETQ. The variable domain in full, with the rest retrieved from reference TRBV5-1 and TRBJ2-3, is KAGVTQTPRYLIKTRGQQVTLSCSPISGHRSVSWYQQTPGQGLQFLFEYFSETQRNKGNFPGRFSGRQFSNSRSEMNVSTLELGDSALYLCASSLEAGPSDTQYFGPGTRLTVL.

This sequence joins TRBV5-1 and TRBJ2-6; D possibly uses TRBD1 or TRBD2 (5 bases each). This CDR3 is 17 amino acids long. CDR1 is SGHRS and CDR2 is YFSETQ in the germline V gene. Trimming cost V 0 bases and J 4 bases, with 14 bases left between them. This CDR3 reads CASSLVLGVVGANVLTF. CDR3 bases: TGCGCCAGCAGCTTGGTCCTGGGGGTCGTAGGGGCCAACGTCCTGACTTTC.

The chain carries TRBV11-3 and TRBJ2-1; D could derive from TRBD1 or TRBD2 (5 bases each). V was clipped by 0 bases and J by 8 bases, with 11 bases between them. The germline gives CDR1 SGHNT, CDR2 YENEEA. The CDR3 is made up of 14 amino acids. The CDR3 sequence is CASSLDWGSDEQFF. DNA of the CDR3: TGTGCCAGCAGCTTAGATTGGGGGAGTGATGAGCAGTTCTTC.

The count of this clonotype is one. A junction boundary mismatches the germline segment, possibly from a read error. This rearrangement joins TRBV5-4 to TRBJ1-5; TRBD1 aligns across 7 bases. This CDR3 contains 14 residues. Germline V gives CDR1 SGHNT, CDR2 YYREEE (reference sequence). The CDR3 bases are TGCGCCAGCAGCTTTATTCAGGGGGAGTTGCCCCAGCATTTT. Translation: CASSFIQGELPQHF.

The chain's CDR3 is CSARMTWEKTQYF. Here the CDR3 DNA reads TGCAGTGCTAGAATGACTTGGGAAAAGACCCAGTACTTC. The gene calls are TRBV20-1 and TRBJ2-5, with D hard to call. V was pared by 2 bases and J by 6 bases, with 13 bases between. Germline V CDR1 and CDR2: DFQATT, SNEGSKA (reference sequence). This CDR3 has 13 amino acids.

This clonotype was seen at least ten times. The J gene is TRBJ2-3, the V gene TRBV28; 9 bases align to TRBD1. The V gene end was trimmed by 6 bases and the J gene end by 2 bases; junction bases not matched to a gene: 9. The CDR3 spans 16 residues. Per the germline V gene, CDR1 is MDHEN and CDR2 is SYDVKM. The DNA for the CDR3 is TGTGCCAGCAGCCCGGATACAGGGGGCATCACAGATACGCAGTATTTT. Its protein is CASSPDTGGITDTQYF.

This clonotype was counted many times. The gene calls are TRBV12-3 or TRBV12-4 and TRBJ1-1; 10 nucleotides line up with TRBD1. The length of the CDR3 is 13 residues. V trimming: 5 bases; J trimming: 11 bases; junction bases outside the gene matches: 8. CDR3 in amino acids: CASSPRQGARAFF. In nucleotides, the CDR3 is TGTGCCAGCAGTCCTAGACAGGGGGCGAGGGCTTTCTTT.

This chain links TRBV19 with TRBJ1-5; 8 nucleotides align to TRBD1. Germline lookup yields CDR1 LNHDA and CDR2 SQIVND (reference sequence). This CDR3 contains 16 residues. Trimming removed 5 bases from V and 6 bases from J; junction bases left unmatched: 12. In nucleotides, the CDR3 is TGTGCCAGTAGTTCTCGGAGGACAGGGCGAGGTCAGCCCCAGCATTTT. It translates to CASSSRRTGRGQPQHF.

The V call is TRBV9, the J call TRBJ2-1; 8 bases are a match to TRBD1. V lost 0 bases and J lost 7; bases outside the gene matches: 9. Looked up from germline, CDR1 is SGDLS and CDR2 is YYNGEE. The CDR3 has 16 residues. This chain's CDR3 is CASSVAGGPGVNEQFF. In nucleotides, the CDR3 is TGTGCCAGCAGCGTAGCAGGGGGCCCGGGAGTGAATGAGCAGTTCTTC. The variable domain in full, completed from reference TRBV9 and TRBJ2-1, reads DSGVTQTPKHLITATGQRVTLRCSPRSGDLSVYWYQQSLDQGLQFLIQYYNGEERAKGNILERFSAQQFPDLHSELNLSSLELGDSALYFCASSVAGGPGVNEQFFGPGTRLTVL.